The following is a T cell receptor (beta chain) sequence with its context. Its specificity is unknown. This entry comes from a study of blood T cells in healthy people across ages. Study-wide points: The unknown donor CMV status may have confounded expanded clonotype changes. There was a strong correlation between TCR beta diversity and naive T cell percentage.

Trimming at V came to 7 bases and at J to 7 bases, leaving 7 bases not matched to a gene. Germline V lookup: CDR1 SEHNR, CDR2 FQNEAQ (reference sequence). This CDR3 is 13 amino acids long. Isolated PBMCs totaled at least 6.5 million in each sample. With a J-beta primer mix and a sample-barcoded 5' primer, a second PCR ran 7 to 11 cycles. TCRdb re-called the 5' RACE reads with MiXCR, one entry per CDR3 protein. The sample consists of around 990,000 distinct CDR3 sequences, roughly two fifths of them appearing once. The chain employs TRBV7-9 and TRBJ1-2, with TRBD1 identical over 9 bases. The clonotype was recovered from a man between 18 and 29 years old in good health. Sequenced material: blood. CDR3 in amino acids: CASTIQGAFGYTF. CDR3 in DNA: TGTGCCAGCACTATACAGGGGGCGTTTGGCTACACCTTC.